A selection of T cell receptor beta chains follows, all from one sample in a study of metastatic and nonmetastatic thyroid tumors. TCRdb re-called clones via MiXCR from the PCR reads. The sample yields about 64,000 clones, under 5% seen once. Input material: blood. All receptors derive from a female donor with papillary thyroid cancer or a benign thyroid nodule (not recorded which). Some clones in this sample may be carry-over from other donors' samples. The CDR3 runs from the conserved cysteine through the conserved F or W. D genes are given only for firm matches. Clone size is not always given. Where it is, it says once, few, many or a class for expanded clones.

TRBD1 TRBJ1-1 many TRBV7-8 TGTGCCAGCAGCTCGAGGACAGGAGGGAACACTGAAGCTTTCTTT CASSSRTGGNTEAFF
. TRBJ2-1 few TRBV7-6 TGTGCCAGCAGCTTACGTGGTTGGCAGGGTCATTTCAATGAGCAGTTCTTC CASSLRGWQGHFNEQFF
TRBD1 TRBJ2-1 many TRBV2 TGTGCCAGCGGGACAGGGAGTGAGCAGTTCTTC CASGTGSEQFF
. TRBJ1-3 many TRBV3-1 TGTGCCAGCAGCCTCTTCGGGGGATACTCTGGAAACACCATATATTTT CASSLFGGYSGNTIYF
. TRBJ2-2 many TRBV7-6 TGTGCCAGCTCCCCGAAAGTTTCAGCGGGGAACACCGGGGAGCTGTTTTTT CASSPKVSAGNTGELFF
TRBD1 TRBJ2-5 many TRBV28 TGTGCCAGCAGTTTAGTAGGCCGGGACAGGGACCAAGAGACCCAGTACTTC CASSLVGRDRDQETQYF
TRBD1 TRBJ2-3 many TRBV2 TGTGCCAGCATCCGACAGGGGAGCACAGATACGCAGTATTTT CASIRQGSTDTQYF
TRBD2 TRBJ2-1 many TRBV4-2 TGTGCCAGCAGCCAAGAGCCGGGACTAGCGAACAATGAGCAGTTCTTC CASSQEPGLANNEQFF
. TRBJ1-2 . TRBV9 TGTGCCAGCAGCGTAGTAGGGTTCAGCTATGGCTACACCTTC CASSVVGFSYGYTF
TRBD1 TRBJ2-4 many TRBV19 TGTGCCAGTAGTACGGGACAGGCAGGGCTAAACAACATTCAGTACTTC CASSTGQAGLNNIQYF
TRBD2 TRBJ2-1 few TRBV19 TGTGCCAGTAGTCGAGCGGGAGGGTTGGGTGAGCAGTTCTTC CASSRAGGLGEQFF
. TRBJ2-1 many TRBV18 TGTGCCAGCTCAGGGGGAAATCCGAATACCTACAATGAGCAGTTCTTC CASSGGNPNTYNEQFF
TRBD1 TRBJ1-2 few TRBV6-1 TGTGCCAGCACTGTGAGGGGGCGATTGGTTGGCTACACCTTC CASTVRGRLVGYTF
TRBD1 TRBJ1-5 many TRBV12-3/TRBV12-4 TGTGCCAGCAGTTTACGACAGGGGATGGAGCAGCCCCAGCATTTT CASSLRQGMEQPQHF
. TRBJ2-4 . TRBV20-1 TGCAGTGCTAGCGAGAACGGCAACATTCAGTACTTC CSASENGNIQYF
. TRBJ2-5 many TRBV20-1 TGCAGTGCTGACAGTGAGGAGACCCAGTACTTC CSADSEETQYF
. TRBJ2-3 many TRBV18 TGTGCCAGCTCACCACAAGGGGGCACAGATACGCAGTATTTT CASSPQGGTDTQYF
TRBD2 TRBJ2-7 . TRBV6-1 TGTGCCAGCAGTCCGACTAGCGGGGGTTACGAGCAGTACTTC CASSPTSGGYEQYF
. TRBJ2-7 many TRBV2 TGTGCCAGCAGTGAAAGCGAGGACTACGAGCAGTACTTC CASSESEDYEQYF
. TRBJ1-3 many TRBV18 TGTGCCAGCTCACCTGATGGGCCGTGGGTGGCTGGAAACACCATATATTTT CASSPDGPWVAGNTIYF
. TRBJ1-3 many TRBV11-3 TGTGCCAGCAGCCCCCGTTGGGCGGACACCATATATTTT CASSPRWADTIYF
. TRBJ1-2 . TRBV27 TGTGCCAGCAGTTTAAGCGGCAGAAGCTACACCTTC CASSLSGRSYTF
. TRBJ1-6 many TRBV12-3/TRBV12-4 TGTGCCAGCCGGGTCGGGTCCTATAATTCACCCCTCCACTTT CASRVGSYNSPLHF
TRBD2 TRBJ2-5 many TRBV3-1 TGTGCCAGCAGCCAAAAACTAGCGGGAGCGATAGAGACCCAGTACTTC CASSQKLAGAIETQYF
TRBD2 TRBJ2-5 many TRBV7-9 TGTGCCAGCAGCTCGCTAGGACTAGCGGGAGGGGAGACCCAGTACTTC CASSSLGLAGGETQYF
. TRBJ2-1 few TRBV12-5 TGTGCTAGTGGTTTGGGGACCCCGGCGGATGAGCAGTTCTTC CASGLGTPADEQFF
TRBD1 TRBJ1-3 few TRBV11-3 TGTGCCAGCAGCTCCAGGGGACAGGGTAACACCATATATTTT CASSSRGQGNTIYF
. TRBJ2-2 many TRBV28 TGTGCCAGCAGCCCTTCAGGGTTAAACACCGGGGAGCTGTTTTTT CASSPSGLNTGELFF
TRBD2 TRBJ2-1 many TRBV6-1 TGTGCCAGCAGGAGAAGCGGGGCCTCCTACAATGAGCAGTTCTTC CASRRSGASYNEQFF
. TRBJ1-2 few TRBV27 TGTGCCAGCAGTTTTGGACCTAAACTGGATGGCTACACCTTC CASSFGPKLDGYTF
TRBD1 TRBJ1-2 . TRBV12-3/TRBV12-4 TGTGCCAGCAGTTTTGGACAGGGGATGGGCTACACCTTC CASSFGQGMGYTF
TRBD1 TRBJ1-1 many TRBV28 TGTGCCAGCCGGGACAGGGAGGTCACTGAAGCTTTCTTT CASRDREVTEAFF
. TRBJ1-1 many TRBV20-1 TGCAGTGCCTCAGCGGGGAAAGCTGAAGCTTTCTTT CSASAGKAEAFF
. TRBJ2-3 . TRBV6-1 TGTGCCAGCAGAACCAGCGTATTCACAGATACGCAGTATTTT CASRTSVFTDTQYF
. TRBJ2-7 many TRBV2 TGTGCCAGCAGTGAAGCGCGTAAGGGGTTCGGCGAGCAGTACTTC CASSEARKGFGEQYF
TRBD1 TRBJ1-1 many TRBV12-3/TRBV12-4 TGTGCCAGCAGTTTAGGCCGGACAGGGGAGGCTTTCTTT CASSLGRTGEAFF
. TRBJ1-4 few TRBV2 TGTGCCAGCAGTTCTAGGGGGGCCGAAAAACTGTTTTTT CASSSRGAEKLFF
. TRBJ2-1 few TRBV6-5 TGTGCCAGCAGTTATCGTGACGTTCCCTACAATGAGCAGTTCTTC CASSYRDVPYNEQFF
. TRBJ2-6 many TRBV3-1 TGTGCCAGCAGCCCCAATGGAGGGGGCGGCTCTGGGGCCAACGTCCTGACTTTC CASSPNGGGGSGANVLTF
. TRBJ1-2 . TRBV2 TGTGCCAGCAGTGAACTGGACTATGGCTACACCTTC CASSELDYGYTF
. TRBJ1-3 . TRBV19 TGTGCCAGTAGTAGACAGTCCTCTGTAAACACCATATGTTTT CASSRQSSVNTICF
. TRBJ1-3 many TRBV27 TGTGCCAGCAGTGTTTCGGTCGGGGGAAACACCATATATTTT CASSVSVGGNTIYF
. TRBJ2-3 few TRBV28 TGTGCCAGCAGTTCATCGCTTGAACTAGCAGGAGGCAGTCAGCAGTATTTT CASSSSLELAGGSQQYF
. TRBJ1-2 many TRBV28 TGTGCCAGCAGTTTAGCAGGGTCTAACACCTTC CASSLAGSNTF
. TRBJ1-1 many TRBV12-3/TRBV12-4 TGTGCCAGCAGCCTATGGGGACAGAACACTGAAGCTTTCTTT CASSLWGQNTEAFF
. TRBJ2-1 many TRBV5-1 TGCGCCAGCAGCTTGGGGGGTCGGGTCAATGAGCAGTTCTTC CASSLGGRVNEQFF
. TRBJ2-7 few TRBV19 TGTTCGGAATACGAGCAGTACTTC CSEYEQYF
. TRBJ1-5 many TRBV6-1 TGTGCCAGCAGTCCGACATATAGCAATCAGCCCCAGCATTTT CASSPTYSNQPQHF
. TRBJ2-3 many TRBV5-1 TGCGCCAGCAGCTTGACAGGCCAGCCCATGGTCACAGATACGCAGTATTTT CASSLTGQPMVTDTQYF
. TRBJ2-3 many TRBV20-1 TGCAGTGCTAGAGATAGGGAGTGGTTATCATCTAGCACAGATACGCAGTATTTT CSARDREWLSSSTDTQYF
. TRBJ1-3 few TRBV6-2/TRBV6-3 TGTGCCAGCAGTTACTTGCCTTCTGGAAACACCATATATTTT CASSYLPSGNTIYF
TRBD1 TRBJ1-2 many TRBV20-1 TGCAGTGCTAGAGGAGGGGACAGCTACGTCACTAACTATGGCTACACCTTC CSARGGDSYVTNYGYTF